The 20 T cell receptor beta chains listed next were all sequenced from one sample in a study of beta chain features in type 1 diabetes. The entirety of the isolated RNA underwent reverse transcription, so expressed TCRB transcripts were sequenced. This table comes from immunoSEQ multiplex PCR, and its TCRdb copy is limited to in-frame clones, with some not included. Of about 150,000 clones listed, roughly 11% are singletons. Sequenced material: central memory CD4+ T cells from blood. Receptors originate from a man younger than 35 in good health.

This clone was picked up a small number of times. The V call is TRBV4-3, the J call TRBJ2-3; D is undetermined. The germline CDR1 and CDR2 sequences are LGHNA and YSLEER. V was clipped by 0 bases and J by 6 bases, with 7 bases between them. This CDR3 is 13 amino acids long. The CDR3 is CASSQEGRDTQYF. In nucleotides, the CDR3 is TGCGCCAGCAGCCAAGAAGGACGGGATACGCAGTATTTT.

J is TRBJ2-7 and V is TRBV7-2; D gene unclear. Per the germline V gene, CDR1 is SGHTA and CDR2 is FQGNSA. The CDR3 loop spans 11 amino acids. The germline V and J ends were trimmed by 5 bases and 7 bases, with 9 bases remaining between them. In nucleotides, the CDR3 is TGTGCCAGCAGCCCCGGATTGGAGCAGTACTTC. The encoded protein is CASSPGLEQYF.

This clone was seen ten or more times. The CDR3 region is CASSQGGGMGQMTYEQYF. The CDR3 nucleotides are TGCGCCAGCAGCCAAGGGGGTGGTATGGGACAGATGACCTACGAGCAGTACTTC. The gene calls are TRBV4-3 and TRBJ2-7, with TRBD1 matching 7 bases. Trimming took 1 base from V and 2 from J; bases not matched to a gene: 14. This CDR3 has 18 residues. Germline-derived CDR1 and CDR2 are LGHNA and YSLEER.

The V call is TRBV10-3, the J call TRBJ2-2, with D possibly being TRBD1 or TRBD2 (5 bases each). CDR1 and CDR2 (germline): ENHRY, SYGVKD. Trimming took 8 bases from V and 4 from J, leaving 11 bases between them. CDR3 size: 13 residues. In DNA, the CDR3 is TGTGCCATCCGGGACGGCGGCACCGGGGAGCTGTTTTTT. This encodes CAIRDGGTGELFF.

V is TRBV7-2 and J is TRBJ2-7; D uncertain. There are 13 residues in the CDR3. Germline V gene sequence: CDR1 SGHTA, CDR2 FQGNSA. V gave up 4 bases and J gave up 4 bases, with 11 bases separating them. CDR3 bases: TGTGCCAGCAGCTCGAGCGCCTTATACGAGCAGTACTTC. Its protein product is CASSSSALYEQYF.

V usage is TRBV9 and J usage is TRBJ2-1; a possible D gene is TRBD2 (5 bases). V dropped 0 bases and J dropped 2 bases, with 12 bases sitting between them. CDR3 length equals 16 residues. Germline CDR1 is SGDLS and CDR2 is YYNGEE. The CDR3 DNA follows: TGTGCCAGCAGCGTAGAGGGCGGGCGAGCCTACAATGAGCAGTTCTTC. It codes for CASSVEGGRAYNEQFF.

J is TRBJ1-1 and V is TRBV29-1, with D possibly matching TRBD1 (5 bases). This CDR3 has 12 amino acids. Trimming shortened V by 6 bases and J by 5 bases, and 13 bases separated the two germline ends. CDR1 SQVTM and CDR2 ANQGSEA come from the germline V gene. DNA of the CDR3: TGCAGCGTAGACCGGGGGAGTACTGAAGCTTTCTTT. Protein product: CSVDRGSTEAFF.

This clone was counted between two and nine times. V is TRBV7-2 and J is TRBJ1-2; D is unclear. CDR3 length equals 15 residues. Germline V gene data show CDR1 as SGHTA and CDR2 as FQGNSA. Trimming shortened V by 2 bases and J by 0 bases, and 10 bases separated the two germline ends. The CDR3 coding sequence is TGTGCCAGCAGCTTACGGAAGGCCACTAACTATGGCTACACCTTC. Encoded protein: CASSLRKATNYGYTF.

This clone has a count of ten or more. The V and J genes are TRBV12-5 and TRBJ1-2, with D unclear. Germline lookup yields CDR1 LGHNT and CDR2 FRNRAP. The V and J ends lost 3 bases and 4 bases respectively, with 6 bases between them. The CDR3 consists of 12 residues. The CDR3 region has the DNA TGTGCTAGTGGTTTCGACCTCTATGGCTACACCTTC. Its translation: CASGFDLYGYTF.

This clone has ten or more counts. The sample has other DNA sequences that encode this CDR3 too. The rearrangement joins TRBV7-2 to TRBJ2-7; 8 nucleotides agree with TRBD2. Germline-derived CDR1 and CDR2 are SGHTA and FQGNSA. With 2 bases clipped from V and 2 bases from J, the junction kept 2 bases outside the gene matches. This CDR3 is built from 14 residues. CDR3 nucleotide sequence: TGTGCCAGCAGCTTAACTAGCGGTGCCTACGAGCAGTACTTC. It translates to CASSLTSGAYEQYF.

CDR3 bases: TGTGCCAGCAGCTTTGGTTCCGGGACTAGGGTCGATGAGCAGTTCTTC. It translates to CASSFGSGTRVDEQFF. The genes are TRBV7-9 and TRBJ2-1; 8 bases fit TRBD2. The CDR3 has 16 amino acids. The germline gives CDR1 SEHNR, CDR2 FQNEAQ (reference sequence). The trim removed 3 bases at V and 8 bases at J, leaving 12 bases unmatched.

This clone was found a few times. The chain links TRBV6-5 to TRBJ1-3; TRBD1 might be the D (6 bases). Germline CDR1 MNHEY, CDR2 SVGAGI. CDR3 length: 15 amino acids. V lost 0 bases and J lost 9, with 15 bases in between. The CDR3 DNA reads as TGTGCCAGCAGTTACTCCTCGAACAGGGAACTCACCATATATTTT. Translated, it gives CASSYSSNRELTIYF.

A few counts support this clone. This rearrangement joins TRBV5-6 to TRBJ2-7; D is possibly TRBD1 (6 bases). Germline CDR1 is SGHDT and CDR2 is YYEEEE. The CDR3 covers 16 residues. Trimming shortened V by 4 bases and J by 0 bases, and 17 bases separated the two germline ends. The chain's CDR3 is CASSRKTDRYSYEQYF. Written as DNA, the CDR3 is TGTGCCAGCAGCCGTAAGACCGACAGGTACTCCTACGAGCAGTACTTC.

This rearrangement joins TRBV28 to TRBJ2-6; no clear D. This CDR3 contains 15 residues. The germline V gene has CDR1 MDHEN and CDR2 SYDVKM. Trimming removed 1 base at V and 1 base at J, with 5 bases between. In DNA form, the CDR3 reads TGTGCCAGCAGTTTATACCAGTCTGGGGCCAACGTCCTGACTTTC. Amino acid sequence: CASSLYQSGANVLTF.

This clone was seen a handful of times. V gene TRBV28 combines with J gene TRBJ2-6, with D possibly called TRBD1 or TRBD2 (5 bases each). The ends were cut back, 6 bases at V and 4 bases at J, with 13 bases in the middle. The CDR3 sequence is 15 residues long. Germline V gene data show CDR1 as MDHEN and CDR2 as SYDVKM. CDR3 loop: CASRLGAAGANVLTF. CDR3 in DNA: TGTGCCAGCAGACTAGGGGCAGCCGGGGCCAACGTCCTGACTTTC. Supplemented by reference TRBV28 and TRBJ2-6, the full variable domain reads DVKVTQSSRYLVKRTGEKVFLECVQDMDHENMFWYRQDPGLGLRLIYFSYDVKMKEKGDIPEGYSVSREKKERFSLILESASTNQTSMYLCASRLGAAGANVLTFGAGSRLTVL.

The rearrangement links TRBV7-2 to TRBJ1-1; no clear D gene. Germline V gives CDR1 SGHTA, CDR2 FQGNSA. This CDR3 contains 12 residues. Trimming took 8 bases from V and 1 from J, leaving 8 bases between them. As DNA, the CDR3 is TGTGCCAGCTCAAGGCCGAACACTGAAGCTTTCTTT. Translating it yields CASSRPNTEAFF.

The rearrangement uses TRBV7-2 and TRBJ2-5; perhaps TRBD1 as D (5 bases). The CDR3 spans 14 residues. The V end lost 4 bases, the J end lost 2 bases, and 11 bases lay between the germline ends. The germline CDR1 and CDR2 sequences are SGHTA and FQGNSA. CDR3 sequence reads: CASSSHYRQETQYF. The DNA of the CDR3 is TGTGCCAGCAGCTCTCACTACAGGCAAGAGACCCAGTACTTC.

This clone was detected only a few times. The chain has TRBV20-1 and TRBJ2-3, with D possibly being TRBD1 (5 bases). Trimming took off 7 bases at V and 3 bases at J, with 8 bases between the two ends. Per germline, CDR1 DFQATT and CDR2 SNEGSKA (reference sequence). This CDR3 spans 11 amino acids. The CDR3 bases are TGCAGTGTTCAGGGTACAGATACGCAGTATTTT. This translates into CSVQGTDTQYF.

This clone appeared a few times. The chain couples TRBV5-4 to TRBJ2-7; D is possibly TRBD1 (6 bases). V lost 1 base, J lost 7 bases, and 15 bases lay in between. The CDR3 consists of 14 residues. Looked up from germline, CDR1 is SGHNT and CDR2 is YYREEE (reference sequence). CDR3 region: CASSLNRESIEQYF. CDR3 nucleotide sequence: TGTGCCAGCAGCTTGAACAGGGAAAGTATAGAGCAGTACTTC.

This clone was seen a handful of times. The gene calls are TRBV2 and TRBJ2-3; 11 nucleotides match TRBD2. J was trimmed by 1 base and V by 6 bases; bases with no gene match: 3. Germline V gene lookup returns CDR1 SNHLY and CDR2 FYNNEI. This CDR3 is built from 15 residues. The CDR3 region is CASSVLAGGTDTQYF. The CDR3 nucleotides are TGTGCCAGCAGCGTACTAGCGGGGGGCACAGATACGCAGTATTTT.